One sample yielded the 3 T cell receptor beta chains listed below, sequenced in a study of cytomegalovirus exposure and HLA in healthy donors. TCRdb keeps only in-frame clones here, not all; method: immunoSEQ multiplex PCR. The sample yields 150,000 to 200,000 clones, about 82% seen once. Sample: PBMCs. These receptors came from a young woman in good health and CMV-seronegative.

This chain links TRBV5-1 with TRBJ2-7; D call uncertain. V was shortened by 4 bases and J by 4 bases, with 18 bases between the two germline ends. Germline CDR1 SGHRS, CDR2 YFSETQ. This CDR3 is built from 15 residues. The CDR3 DNA reads TGCGCCAGCAGCCTGCGGAACACCTCACCTTACGAGCAGTACTTC. This translates into CASSLRNTSPYEQYF.

This clone was seen just once. The chain is built from TRBV30 and TRBJ1-2; 9 bases line up with TRBD1. V trimming: 3 bases; J trimming: 1 base; junction bases outside the gene matches: 12. The CDR3 totals 17 residues. The germline V gene has CDR1 GTSNPN and CDR2 SVGIG (reference sequence). CDR3 nucleotide sequence: TGTGCCTGGAGCTCCGGAAGGACAGGGGCTATTAACTATGGCTACACCTTC. It translates to CAWSSGRTGAINYGYTF.

The rearrangement uses TRBV30 and TRBJ1-2; TRBD1 matches 7 bases. The CDR3 loop spans 15 amino acids. Unmatched junction bases numbered 12, after V lost 3 bases and J lost 5 bases. Looked up from germline, CDR1 is GTSNPN and CDR2 is SVGIG (reference sequence). CDR3 region: CAWRVDRVVRYGYTF. For the CDR3, the DNA is TGTGCCTGGAGGGTCGACAGGGTAGTACGGTATGGCTACACCTTC.